This T cell receptor (beta chain) derives from a study of CD8+ T cells in alopecia areata. Study at large: For 6 to 18 months, tofacitinib was taken, and 6 months off drug followed. The study's findings and limits: Elevated clonality characterized lesional scalp relative to normal scalp, particularly in alopecia totalis/universalis. Tissue-resident alphabeta T cells belonging to normal skin likewise get sequenced within scalp specimens.

In this sample, this clone turned up a few times. Its antigen is as yet unknown. RNA extraction was followed by reverse transcription into cDNA, which acted as the sequencing template. Sequenced by immunoSEQ multiplex PCR; TCRdb stores in-frame clones only, minus some. The sample yields about 12,000 clones, roughly three fifths seen once. Germline CDR1 is SGDLS and CDR2 is YYNGEE. CDR3 size: 17 residues. V lost 0 bases and J lost 2; bases outside the gene matches: 6. It was from alopecia areata patients that lesional scalp punch biopsies and peripheral blood were collected. This TCR was recovered from a human donor with alopecia areata. The genes are TRBV9 and TRBJ2-1, with 9 nucleotides matching TRBD2. Sequencing was done on a sample of skin. CDR3 sequence reads: CASSVAQIAGAYNEQFF. The CDR3 coding sequence is TGTGCCAGCAGCGTAGCTCAAATAGCGGGGGCCTACAATGAGCAGTTCTTC. Full variable domain (rest looked up from reference TRBV9 and TRBJ2-1): DSGVTQTPKHLITATGQRVTLRCSPRSGDLSVYWYQQSLDQGLQFLIQYYNGEERAKGNILERFSAQQFPDLHSELNLSSLELGDSALYFCASSVAQIAGAYNEQFFGPGTRLTVL.